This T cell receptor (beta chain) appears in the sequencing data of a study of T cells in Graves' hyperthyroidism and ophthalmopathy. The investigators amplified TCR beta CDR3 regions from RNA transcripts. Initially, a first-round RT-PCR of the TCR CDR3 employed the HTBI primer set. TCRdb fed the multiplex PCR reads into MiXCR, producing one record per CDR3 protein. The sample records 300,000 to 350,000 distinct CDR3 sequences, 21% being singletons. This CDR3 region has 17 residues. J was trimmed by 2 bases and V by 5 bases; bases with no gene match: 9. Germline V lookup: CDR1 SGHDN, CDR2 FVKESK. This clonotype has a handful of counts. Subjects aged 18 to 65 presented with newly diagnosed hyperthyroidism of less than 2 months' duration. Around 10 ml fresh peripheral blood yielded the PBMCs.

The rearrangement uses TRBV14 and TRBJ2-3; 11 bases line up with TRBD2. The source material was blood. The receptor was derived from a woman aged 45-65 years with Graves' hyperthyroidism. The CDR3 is CASSLRGLAEITDTQYF. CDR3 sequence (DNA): TGTGCCAGCAGCTTAAGGGGACTAGCGGAGATCACAGATACGCAGTATTTT. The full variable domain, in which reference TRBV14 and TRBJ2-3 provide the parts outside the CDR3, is EAGVTQFPSHSVIEKGQTVTLRCDPISGHDNLYWYRRVMGKEIKFLLHFVKESKQDESGMPNNRFLAERTGGTYSTLKVQPAELEDSGVYFCASSLRGLAEITDTQYFGPGTRLTVL.